This T cell receptor (beta chain) stems from a study of early T cells in non-severe SARS-CoV-2 infection. Looking at the study overall: Bulk RNA from unsorted whole blood was sequenced; chains were unpaired. Whole-study findings and limits: The VDJdb matching leaned toward anti-spike CD8 responses and overlooked private and CD4 specificities.

The CDR3 is 13 amino acids. The V gene lost 1 base and the J gene lost 1 base, with 5 bases spanning the gap. Germline assignment: CDR1 MNHEY and CDR2 SVGAGI. In the library, individual cDNA molecules carried attached unique molecular identifiers. One entry per CDR3 protein results from TCRdb running MiXCR on the 5' RACE reads. This table has about 81,000 distinct CDR3 sequences, roughly 5.7% appearing once. This clonotype has ten or more counts. Its antigen is undetermined. The TCR sequence derives from an adult who was a healthcare worker with PCR-confirmed SARS-CoV-2 infection or an uninfected control (not recorded which). The specimen sequenced was whole blood. V and J are TRBV6-5 and TRBJ2-7, with D unresolved. CDR3 nucleotides: TGTGCCAGCAGTTACTTTGGGTCCTACGAGCAGTACTTC. Translated: CASSYFGSYEQYF.